This record concerns one T cell receptor beta chain sequence. No antigen is known for it. V shed 1 base and J 2 bases; nucleotides not matched to a gene: 5. Germline V gene data show CDR1 as SGHAT and CDR2 as FQNNGV. The CDR3 loop spans 16 amino acids. This entry is derived from a study of cytomegalovirus exposure and HLA in healthy donors. Study-wide results and caveats: A later analysis linked a missense variant in DCLRE1C to the trimming of TCR beta V and J genes.

Researchers ran the PCR with 60 Vbeta and 13 Jbeta primers. The data were produced by immunoSEQ multiplex PCR, yet TCRdb's version contains in-frame clones alone and is incomplete. The sample includes about 130,000 clones, roughly 80% seen only once; the top ten take 3% to 3.5%. The chain is built from TRBV11-2 and TRBJ1-3, with 7 bases lining up with TRBD1. This TCR came from a man aged 40-49 years in good health and CMV-seronegative. Sequenced: PBMCs. The DNA for the CDR3 is TGTGCCAGCAGCTTAGCTACAGGGGTCCCTGGAAACACCATATATTTT. This codes for CASSLATGVPGNTIYF.